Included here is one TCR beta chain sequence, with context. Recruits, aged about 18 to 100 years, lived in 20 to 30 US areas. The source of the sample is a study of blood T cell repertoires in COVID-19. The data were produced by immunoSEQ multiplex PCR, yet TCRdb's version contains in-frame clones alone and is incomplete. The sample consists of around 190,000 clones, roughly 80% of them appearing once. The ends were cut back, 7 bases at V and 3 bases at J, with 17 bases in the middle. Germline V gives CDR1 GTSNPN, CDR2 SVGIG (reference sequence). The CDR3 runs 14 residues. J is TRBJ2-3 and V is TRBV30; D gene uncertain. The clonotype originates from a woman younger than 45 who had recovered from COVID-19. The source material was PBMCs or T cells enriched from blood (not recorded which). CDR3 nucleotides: TGTGCCTCTCCTACTATGGCGGATACAGATACGCAGTATTTT. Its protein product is CASPTMADTDTQYF.